The rows below give T cell receptor beta chains drawn from one sample of a study of cytotoxic CD8 clonotypes in ibrutinib-treated CLL. Repertoires were generated with immunoSEQ multiplex PCR, while TCRdb's copy carries only in-frame clones and drops some. The sample comprises more than 140,000 clones, roughly 80% of which are singletons, and approximately 30% rests with the top ten. Source: PBMCs, taken after 12 months of ibrutinib treatment. These receptors all stem from a human donor with chronic lymphocytic leukemia. CDR3s include the opening cysteine and the closing phenylalanine or tryptophan. Each record gives: V gene, D gene, clone size, J gene, CDR3 protein, CDR3 DNA. A D gene is named only where the DNA matches it firmly. Size is stated for part of the rows, as once, few or many counts, or as a class when the clone is expanded.

v_gene: TRBV4-1; d_gene: TRBD1; abundance: NA; j_gene: TRBJ2-3; CDR3aa: CASSQGTGGVRDTQYF; CDR3nt: TGCGCCAGCAGCCAGGGGACAGGAGGTGTAAGAGATACGCAGTATTTT
v_gene: TRBV6-1; d_gene: NA; abundance: NA; j_gene: TRBJ2-3; CDR3aa: CASSEEPTDTQYF; CDR3nt: TGTGCCAGCAGTGAAGAACCCACAGATACGCAGTATTTT
v_gene: TRBV7-2; d_gene: TRBD2; abundance: NA; j_gene: TRBJ2-2; CDR3aa: CASSLRSGTYTGELFF; CDR3nt: TGTGCCAGCAGCCTCCGAAGCGGGACCTACACCGGGGAGCTGTTTTTT
v_gene: TRBV28; d_gene: TRBD2; abundance: NA; j_gene: TRBJ2-1; CDR3aa: CASSSYPGAGGGYNEQFF; CDR3nt: TGTGCCAGCAGTTCGTACCCTGGGGCGGGAGGAGGCTACAATGAGCAGTTCTTC
v_gene: TRBV5-1; d_gene: NA; abundance: NA; j_gene: TRBJ1-3; CDR3aa: CASSLTGSGNTIYF; CDR3nt: TGCGCCAGCAGCTTGACAGGTTCTGGAAACACCATATATTTT
v_gene: TRBV28; d_gene: TRBD1; abundance: NA; j_gene: TRBJ1-4; CDR3aa: CASSPRQGRFNEKLFF; CDR3nt: TGTGCCAGCAGTCCACGACAGGGGAGATTTAATGAAAAACTGTTTTTT
v_gene: TRBV7-3; d_gene: NA; abundance: few; j_gene: TRBJ2-2; CDR3aa: CASSPGTPGELFF; CDR3nt: TGTGCCAGCAGCCCCGGGACACCCGGGGAGCTGTTTTTT
v_gene: TRBV11-3; d_gene: NA; abundance: once; j_gene: TRBJ2-1; CDR3aa: CASSFTAPNEQFF; CDR3nt: TGTGCCAGCAGCTTTACCGCTCCAAATGAGCAGTTCTTC
v_gene: TRBV11-2; d_gene: NA; abundance: NA; j_gene: TRBJ2-6; CDR3aa: CASSRTSVAFSGANVLTF; CDR3nt: TGTGCCAGCAGCCGAACGAGCGTAGCCTTCTCTGGGGCCAACGTCCTGACTTTC
v_gene: TRBV7-9; d_gene: NA; abundance: NA; j_gene: TRBJ1-6; CDR3aa: CASSPGGLLDSPLHF; CDR3nt: TGTGCCAGCAGCCCCGGGGGTCTTCTTGATTCACCCCTCCACTTT
v_gene: TRBV7-2; d_gene: NA; abundance: NA; j_gene: TRBJ2-1; CDR3aa: CASSSGGVPYNEQFF; CDR3nt: TGTGCCAGCAGCTCTGGCGGGGTACCCTACAATGAGCAGTTCTTC
v_gene: TRBV28; d_gene: NA; abundance: NA; j_gene: TRBJ1-1; CDR3aa: CASSLRGNTEAFF; CDR3nt: TGTGCCAGCAGTCTTAGGGGTAACACTGAAGCTTTCTTT
v_gene: TRBV5-1; d_gene: NA; abundance: NA; j_gene: TRBJ2-5; CDR3aa: CASSLHVDSAGETQYF; CDR3nt: TGCGCCAGCAGCTTGCACGTAGACTCGGCTGGAGAGACCCAGTACTTC
v_gene: TRBV2; d_gene: NA; abundance: NA; j_gene: TRBJ2-3; CDR3aa: CASSEQLLTDTQYF; CDR3nt: TGTGCCAGCAGTGAACAGCTTCTCACAGATACGCAGTATTTT
v_gene: TRBV7-9; d_gene: NA; abundance: many; j_gene: TRBJ1-2; CDR3aa: CASSLGTGFGYTF; CDR3nt: TGTGCCAGCAGCTTAGGTACGGGGTTTGGCTACACCTTC